Following are 32 T cell receptor beta chains from one sample sequenced in a study of cytomegalovirus exposure and HLA in healthy donors. In the PCR, 60 Vbeta and 13 Jbeta primers were used. The method was immunoSEQ multiplex PCR; TCRdb's version includes in-frame clones alone and lacks a portion of them. The repertoire includes 200,000 or so clones, less than 90% of them detected once, and 0.26% sits in the top ten. Sequencing was performed on PBMCs. Every receptor here comes from a boy aged 10-17 years in good health and CMV-seronegative.

The V call is TRBV5-4, the J call TRBJ2-7, with TRBD1 matching 8 bases. In germline, CDR1 is SGHNT, CDR2 YYREEE (reference sequence). The CDR3 runs 14 residues. V shed 6 bases and J 1 base; nucleotides not matched to a gene: 6. CDR3 bases: TGTGCCAGCACCCTAGACAGGGGTTCCTACGAGCAGTACTTC. Amino acids: CASTLDRGSYEQYF. The full variable domain, rest sourced from reference TRBV5-4 and TRBJ2-7, is ETGVTQSPTHLIKTRGQQVTLRCSSQSGHNTVSWYQQALGQGPQFIFQYYREEENGRGNFPPRFSGLQFPNYSSELNVNALELDDSALYLCASTLDRGSYEQYFGPGTRLTVT.

The rearrangement joins TRBV10-3 to TRBJ2-2; 8 bases line up with TRBD1. V trimming: 0 bases; J trimming: 5 bases; junction bases outside the gene matches: 11. The CDR3 covers 18 residues. Germline loops: CDR1 ENHRY, CDR2 SYGVKD. The CDR3 sequence is CAISESRGRQGLTGELFF. The CDR3 region has the DNA TGTGCCATCAGTGAGTCTAGGGGGAGACAGGGGCTGACCGGGGAGCTGTTTTTT.

The rearrangement links TRBV7-8 to TRBJ1-1, with D unresolved. The V gene's germline CDR1 is SGHVS and CDR2 FQNEAQ. Trimming removed 2 bases from V and 3 bases from J, with 16 bases in between. The CDR3 spans 16 residues. The CDR3 region is CASSLNVNSKYTEAFF. The CDR3 nucleotides are TGTGCCAGCAGCTTAAATGTGAACAGCAAGTACACTGAAGCTTTCTTT.

In nucleotides, the CDR3 is TGTGCCTGGGAGGGACAGGAAAATTCACCCCTCCACTTT. This translates into CAWEGQENSPLHF. The chain combines TRBV30 with TRBJ1-6, with TRBD1 matching over 8 bases. The trim removed 5 bases at V and 7 bases at J, leaving 4 bases unmatched. Germline assignment: CDR1 GTSNPN and CDR2 SVGIG (reference sequence). CDR3 length equals 13 residues. The entire variable domain, with the rest obtained from reference TRBV30 and TRBJ1-6, is as follows: SQTIHQWPATLVQPVGSPLSLECTVEGTSNPNLYWYRQAAGRGLQLLFYSVGIGQISSEVPQNLSASRPQDRQFILSSKKLLLSDSGFYLCAWEGQENSPLHFGNGTRLTVT.

The rearrangement links TRBV6-1 to TRBJ2-3; 10 positions agree with TRBD2. The germline gives CDR1 MNHNS, CDR2 SASEGT. The junction had 5 bases not matched to a gene; V was cut back by 2 bases and J by 3 bases. There are 16 residues in the CDR3. The CDR3 spells CASSESGGAGTDTQYF. The CDR3 DNA sequence: TGTGCCAGCAGTGAAAGCGGGGGGGCTGGGACAGATACGCAGTATTTT.

The chain carries TRBV27 and TRBJ2-6, with no clear D. CDR1 and CDR2 (germline): MNHEY, SMNVEV (reference sequence). V was pared by 2 bases and J by 2 bases, with 7 bases between. The CDR3 extends over 15 amino acids. The CDR3 DNA is TGTGCCAGCAGTTTACAACAGACTGGGGCCAACGTCCTGACTTTC. It yields the protein CASSLQQTGANVLTF.

This chain connects TRBV6-6 to TRBJ1-2; D gene ambiguous. Germline CDR1 reads MNHNY; CDR2 reads SVGAGI (reference sequence). Trimming pared 2 bases from V and 5 bases from J, leaving 15 bases between. This CDR3 comprises 15 residues. The DNA for the CDR3 is TGTGCCAGCAGTTACGGTAGCGGTCATCCTTATGGCTACACCTTC. Its translation: CASSYGSGHPYGYTF.

The chain links TRBV2 to TRBJ2-3; a weak D match, TRBD2 (6 bases). Trimming removed 6 bases at V and 2 bases at J, with 12 bases between. The CDR3 length is 14 residues. The germline V gene has CDR1 SNHLY and CDR2 FYNNEI. The CDR3 DNA follows: TGTGCCAGCAGCAGCGGGCCCTACACAGATACGCAGTATTTT. The encoded protein is CASSSGPYTDTQYF.

The chain has TRBV7-8 and TRBJ1-3; no definite D call. Germline V gene data show CDR1 as SGHVS and CDR2 as FQNEAQ. Trimming removed 1 base from V and 4 bases from J, with 11 bases in between. This CDR3 is 15 amino acids long. CDR3 nucleotide sequence: TGTGCCAGCAGCTTAGTAGGCAGGCGAGGAAACACCATATATTTT. Residues: CASSLVGRRGNTIYF.

The chain couples TRBV11-2 to TRBJ2-7; maybe TRBD2 (6 bases). CDR1 SGHAT and CDR2 FQNNGV come from the germline V gene. The V end lost 5 bases, the J end lost 4 bases, and 15 bases lay between the germline ends. The CDR3 contains 14 residues. The DNA of the CDR3 is TGTGCCAGCAGCCCGTGGCGGGGTGTGTACGAGCAGTACTTC. Its translation: CASSPWRGVYEQYF.

The V and J genes are TRBV14 and TRBJ2-1, with 7 nucleotides matching TRBD1. Trimming took 3 bases from V and 0 from J; bases not matched to a gene: 5. Germline V lookup: CDR1 SGHDN, CDR2 FVKESK. This CDR3 comprises 16 residues. The CDR3 DNA is TGTGCCAGCAGCCAGGACGGGACAGACTCCTACAATGAGCAGTTCTTC. As protein: CASSQDGTDSYNEQFF.

This clone was picked up one time. The V gene is TRBV4-3, the J gene TRBJ1-4; 8 bases fit TRBD1. Trimming cost V 5 bases and J 7 bases; bases outside gene matches: 9. Germline-derived CDR1 and CDR2 are LGHNA and YSLEER. There are 15 residues in the CDR3. The CDR3, as DNA: TGCGCCAGCAGCACCCGACAGGGGAAGGGTGAAAAACTGTTTTTT. Translated: CASSTRQGKGEKLFF.

This clone has a single count. J is TRBJ2-7 and V is TRBV9; 10 positions match TRBD2. The V and J ends lost 4 bases and 6 bases, in that order; junction bases with no gene match: 10. Per germline, CDR1 SGDLS and CDR2 YYNGEE. The CDR3 totals 15 residues. The CDR3 here is CASSPSGRPTGEQYF. The DNA for the CDR3 is TGTGCCAGCAGCCCTAGCGGGAGACCCACCGGCGAGCAGTACTTC.

The V gene is TRBV6-5, the J gene TRBJ1-1; D is uncertain. Trimming took off 2 bases at V and 0 bases at J, with 10 bases between the two ends. There are 15 residues in the CDR3. CDR1 MNHEY and CDR2 SVGAGI come from the germline V gene. The CDR3 coding sequence is TGTGCCAGCAGTTACAGTGGGAGGATGAACACTGAAGCTTTCTTT. It specifies CASSYSGRMNTEAFF.

The J gene is TRBJ1-4, the V gene TRBV18; TRBD1 might be the D (5 bases). This CDR3 region has 16 residues. Germline CDR1 KGHSH, CDR2 LQKENI. Trimming removed 3 bases at V and 5 bases at J, with 16 bases between. The CDR3 coding sequence is TGTGCCAGCTCACCGCGCCGAGAGGCAGGGAATGAAAAACTGTTTTTT. Translating gives CASSPRREAGNEKLFF.

The chain recombines TRBV28 with TRBJ2-1, with 11 bases aligning to TRBD2. J was trimmed by 6 bases and V by 1 base; bases with no gene match: 14. CDR1 is MDHEN, CDR2 SYDVKM, per germline. The CDR3 spans 19 residues. The CDR3 spells CASSLSSVAATSGTNEQFF. CDR3 nucleotide sequence: TGTGCCAGCAGTTTATCTTCTGTCGCGGCGACTAGCGGGACCAATGAGCAGTTCTTC.

This chain uses TRBV19 with TRBJ1-1, with no clear D. Trimming shortened V by 6 bases and J by 0 bases, and 8 bases separated the two germline ends. CDR3 size: 13 residues. Germline CDR1 is LNHDA and CDR2 is SQIVND (reference sequence). Written as DNA, the CDR3 is TGTGCCAGTAGCCCAAATTTGAACACTGAAGCTTTCTTT. Translated, it gives CASSPNLNTEAFF.

The chain uses TRBV20-1 and TRBJ1-1; 7 bases agree with TRBD1. Trimming cost V 4 bases and J 11 bases; bases outside gene matches: 7. CDR1 is DFQATT, CDR2 SNEGSKA, per germline (reference sequence). The CDR3 spans 11 residues. The CDR3 reads CSANIGGRAFF. CDR3 DNA: TGCAGTGCTAATATAGGGGGCAGGGCTTTCTTT.

The rearrangement joins TRBV28 to TRBJ2-1; 11 nucleotides agree with TRBD2. The length of the CDR3 is 14 residues. Germline values: CDR1 MDHEN, CDR2 SYDVKM. V trimming: 10 bases; J trimming: 7 bases; junction bases outside the gene matches: 9. For the CDR3, the DNA is TGTGCCACCGTAACTAGCGGGAGTGGGAATGAGCAGTTCTTC. As protein: CATVTSGSGNEQFF.

A remark on this clone: Germline is not matched at one junction end, which may reflect a read error. The chain links TRBV7-9 to TRBJ2-6; tentatively, D is TRBD1 (5 bases). This CDR3 region has 17 residues. Germline V CDR1 and CDR2: SEHNR, FQNEAQ (reference sequence). As DNA, the CDR3 is TGTTCCAGCAGCTTGGGGCAGCCCTCATCTGGGGCCAACGTCCTGACTTTC. It translates to CSSSLGQPSSGANVLTF.

The rearrangement joins TRBV15 to TRBJ1-5, with D possibly being TRBD1 (6 bases). From germline, CDR1 is LNHNV and CDR2 YYDKDF (reference sequence). Trimming removed 3 bases from V and 1 base from J, with 13 bases in between. This CDR3 contains 16 residues. Written as DNA, the CDR3 is TGTGCCACCAGCAGCTACTCCAGGGGAAGCAATCAGCCCCAGCATTTT. Translated, it gives CATSSYSRGSNQPQHF.

Only a few counts were recorded for this clone. J is TRBJ1-5 and V is TRBV4-1, with D possibly being TRBD1 (5 bases). Trimming stripped 4 bases from V and 3 bases from J, with 16 bases between. This CDR3 is built from 16 residues. The germline gives CDR1 MGHRA, CDR2 YSYEKL. CDR3 residues: CASSRSPDSHNQPQHF. DNA for the CDR3: TGCGCCAGCAGCCGAAGCCCAGACAGCCACAATCAGCCCCAGCATTTT.

J is TRBJ2-2 and V is TRBV4-2, with TRBD2 matching over 12 bases. Germline V gene data show CDR1 as LGHNA and CDR2 as YNFKEQ. J lost 4 bases, V lost 2 bases, and 5 bases had no gene match. CDR3 size: 17 residues. In DNA, the CDR3 is TGTGCCAGCAGCCAAACGACTAGCGGGAGTTTCACCGGGGAGCTGTTTTTT. Translating gives CASSQTTSGSFTGELFF.

V gene TRBV9 combines with J gene TRBJ1-3; 8 nucleotides line up with TRBD1. V trimming: 2 bases; J trimming: 4 bases; junction bases outside the gene matches: 5. From germline, CDR1 is SGDLS and CDR2 YYNGEE. CDR3 size: 15 residues. The CDR3 sequence is CASSVSGQGGNTIYF. The CDR3 DNA reads TGTGCCAGCAGCGTTAGCGGACAGGGAGGAAACACCATATATTTT.

J is TRBJ2-7 and V is TRBV6-5; D perhaps matches TRBD1 (6 bases). The CDR3 runs 15 residues. Germline CDR1 and CDR2: MNHEY and SVGAGI. Trimming removed 0 bases at V and 3 bases at J, with 12 bases between. The CDR3 loop reads CASSYSSGGGYEQYF. CDR3 in DNA: TGTGCCAGCAGTTACTCGAGTGGGGGCGGCTACGAGCAGTACTTC.

In nucleotides, the CDR3 is TGTGCCAGCAGCTCAATTCTAGCCGTGCTCCAAAAACATGGCTACACCTTC. It yields the protein CASSSILAVLQKHGYTF. The chain is built from TRBV11-2 and TRBJ1-2; D gene uncertain. The germline V gene encodes CDR1 SGHAT and CDR2 FQNNGV. V shed 4 bases and J shed 6 bases, with 24 bases lying between them. The CDR3 runs 17 residues.

The CDR3 here is CASSDPSGGARDEQFF. The CDR3 nucleotides are TGTGCCAGCAGTGACCCAAGCGGGGGGGCTAGGGATGAGCAGTTCTTC. This chain connects TRBV25-1 to TRBJ2-1, with 10 bases that match TRBD2. The V and J ends lost 3 bases and 8 bases, in that order; junction bases with no gene match: 10. The CDR3 is 16 amino acids. The germline CDR1 and CDR2 sequences are MGHDK and SYGVNS. Full variable domain (missing parts from reference TRBV25-1 and TRBJ2-1): EADIYQTPRYLVIGTGKKITLECSQTMGHDKMYWYQQDPGMELHLIHYSYGVNSTEKGDLSSESTVSRIRTEHFPLTLESARPSHTSQYLCASSDPSGGARDEQFFGPGTRLTVL.

The rearrangement links TRBV5-5 to TRBJ2-7; D is ambiguous. Trimming removed 5 bases at V and 3 bases at J, with 6 bases between. CDR3 size: 11 residues. In germline, CDR1 is SGHKS, CDR2 YYEKEE (reference sequence). The CDR3 coding sequence is TGTGCCAGCAGTATCGGCTACGAGCAGTACTTC. This translates into CASSIGYEQYF.

The chain couples TRBV9 to TRBJ1-5; D ambiguous. This CDR3 is 15 amino acids long. Looked up from germline, CDR1 is SGDLS and CDR2 is YYNGEE. Trimming stripped 0 bases from V and 6 bases from J, with 13 bases between. CDR3 sequence reads: CASSVGRQEGQPQHF. The DNA for the CDR3 is TGTGCCAGCAGCGTAGGTCGGCAGGAAGGTCAGCCCCAGCATTTT.

J is TRBJ1-6 and V is TRBV7-3, with D hard to call. V lost 5 bases, J lost 6 bases, and 8 bases lay in between. The germline V gene has CDR1 SGHTA and CDR2 FQGTGA. CDR3 length equals 13 residues. The DNA for the CDR3 is TGTGCCAGCAGCCGGGAGATTAATTCACCCCTCCACTTT. Translation gives CASSREINSPLHF. Using reference TRBV7-3 and TRBJ1-6 for the parts outside the CDR3, the full variable domain is GAGVSQTPSNKVTEKGKYVELRCDPISGHTALYWYRQSLGQGPEFLIYFQGTGAADDSGLPNDRFFAVRPEGSVSTLKIQRTERGDSAVYLCASSREINSPLHFGNGTRLTVT.

This clone was counted a single time. The chain employs TRBV2 and TRBJ2-5, with 12 nucleotides matching TRBD1. The DNA end is more similar to TRBJ2-7, so the J call may be wrong. The germline V gene encodes CDR1 SNHLY and CDR2 FYNNEI. The CDR3 sequence is 14 residues long. CDR3 coding DNA: TGTGCCAGCAGTGCGGGACAGGGGGCTGCCGAGCAGTACTTC. Its protein is CASSAGQGAAEQYF.

This clone was observed a handful of times. The chain uses TRBV19 and TRBJ2-2; 9 positions agree with TRBD2. This CDR3 has 16 residues. After removal of 3 bases from V and 1 base from J, the junction contained 3 bases not matched to a gene. Germline CDR1 LNHDA, CDR2 SQIVND (reference sequence). The chain's CDR3 is CASSMRGGRNTGELFF. The CDR3 region has the DNA TGTGCCAGTAGTATGCGGGGGGGCAGGAACACCGGGGAGCTGTTTTTT.